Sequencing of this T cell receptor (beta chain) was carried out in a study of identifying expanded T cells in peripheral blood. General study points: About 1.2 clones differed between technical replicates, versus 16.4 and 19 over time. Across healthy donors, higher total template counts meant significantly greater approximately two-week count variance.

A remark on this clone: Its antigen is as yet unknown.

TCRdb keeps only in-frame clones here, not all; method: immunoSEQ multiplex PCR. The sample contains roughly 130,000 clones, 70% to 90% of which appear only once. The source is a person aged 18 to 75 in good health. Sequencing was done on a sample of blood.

CDR3 sequence: CSVELVSGGLSSYNEQFF. The CDR3 nucleotides read TGCAGCGTTGAACTGGTTAGCGGGGGCCTGAGCTCCTACAATGAGCAGTTCTTC. The rearrangement uses TRBV29-1 and TRBJ2-1; 9 positions agree with TRBD2. The trim removed 2 bases at V and 0 bases at J, leaving 11 bases unmatched. The CDR3 sequence is 18 residues long. The V gene's germline CDR1 is SQVTM and CDR2 ANQGSEA.